This TCR beta chain was identified during a study of blood T cell repertoires in COVID-19. Study as a whole: Some COVID-19 samples were acute and others convalescent; all came from the United States, Italy and Spain.

Clinical histories supplied by participants themselves formed the basis of cohort assignment. The recovered donors of Cohort 3 showed two negative PCRs, clearance, or symptom resolution. There are 13 residues in the CDR3. Trimming stripped 5 bases from V and 3 bases from J, with 11 bases between. Source study methods: Estimation of nucleated cell counts was performed using reference gene primer amplification. Sequencing used immunoSEQ multiplex PCR; TCRdb keeps in-frame clones, though not all of them. V and J calls plus clone size are reproduced from that table; the DNA served to infer D and trimming. Here the sample spans 300,000 to 400,000 clones, 80% to 90% being singletons.

The sequencing input was PBMCs or T cells enriched from blood (not recorded which). The chain is built from TRBV12-3 or TRBV12-4 and TRBJ2-7, with D uncertain. This sequence was found in a man aged 25-40 years who had recovered from COVID-19. CDR3 loop: CASSLGELYEQYF. CDR3 DNA: TGTGCCAGCAGTCTCGGAGAACTCTACGAGCAGTACTTC.